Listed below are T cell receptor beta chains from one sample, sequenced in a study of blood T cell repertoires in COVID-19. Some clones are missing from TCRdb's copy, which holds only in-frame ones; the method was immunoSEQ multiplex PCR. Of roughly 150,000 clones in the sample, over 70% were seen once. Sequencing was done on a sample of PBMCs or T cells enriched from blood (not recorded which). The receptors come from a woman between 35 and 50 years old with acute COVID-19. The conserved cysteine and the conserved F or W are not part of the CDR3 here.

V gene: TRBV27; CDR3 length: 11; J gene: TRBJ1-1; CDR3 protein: ASRQNRGTEAF
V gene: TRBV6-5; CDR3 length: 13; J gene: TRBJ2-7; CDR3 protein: ASTTQGQGDGEQY
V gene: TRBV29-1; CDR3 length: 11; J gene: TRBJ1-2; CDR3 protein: SVVEGADYGYT
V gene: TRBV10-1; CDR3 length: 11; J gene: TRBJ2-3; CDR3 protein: ASSGGLTDTQY
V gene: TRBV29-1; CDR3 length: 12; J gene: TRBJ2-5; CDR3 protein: SAGRTGQQETQY
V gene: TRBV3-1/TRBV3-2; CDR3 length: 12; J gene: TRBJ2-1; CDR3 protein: ASSQEPDNNEQF
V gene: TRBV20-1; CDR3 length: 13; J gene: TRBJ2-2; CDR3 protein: SASGGAHPTGELF
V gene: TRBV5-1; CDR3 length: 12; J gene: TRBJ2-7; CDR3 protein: ASSLGQAPYEQY
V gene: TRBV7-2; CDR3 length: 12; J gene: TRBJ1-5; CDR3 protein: ASSFTNSNQPQH
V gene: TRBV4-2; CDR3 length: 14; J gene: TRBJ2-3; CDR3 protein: ASSQGGAGTTDTQY
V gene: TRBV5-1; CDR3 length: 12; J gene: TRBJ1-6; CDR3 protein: ASSLVQGGSPLH
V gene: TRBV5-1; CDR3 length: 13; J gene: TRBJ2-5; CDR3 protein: ASSLGGSKQETQY
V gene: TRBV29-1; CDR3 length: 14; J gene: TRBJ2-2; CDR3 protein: SVILNFAPNTGELF
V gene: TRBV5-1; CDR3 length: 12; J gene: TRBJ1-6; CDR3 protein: ASSAGQGNLPLH
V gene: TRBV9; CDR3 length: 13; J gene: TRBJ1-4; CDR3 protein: ASSVSTATNEKLF
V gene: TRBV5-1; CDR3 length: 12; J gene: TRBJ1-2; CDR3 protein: ASSLTTGADGYT
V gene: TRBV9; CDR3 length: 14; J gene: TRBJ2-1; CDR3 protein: ASSVGSGSLGNEQF
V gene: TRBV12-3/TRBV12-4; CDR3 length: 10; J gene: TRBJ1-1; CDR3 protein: ASSYRVTEAF
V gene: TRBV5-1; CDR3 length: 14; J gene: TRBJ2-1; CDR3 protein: ASSLASAGGPDEQF
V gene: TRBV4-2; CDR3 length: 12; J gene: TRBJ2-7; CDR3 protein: ASSQGSGDYEQY
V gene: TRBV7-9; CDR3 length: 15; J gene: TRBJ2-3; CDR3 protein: ASSSNSWAGTTDTQY
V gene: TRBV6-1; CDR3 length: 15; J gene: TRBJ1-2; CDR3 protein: ASSEVGRARGASGYT
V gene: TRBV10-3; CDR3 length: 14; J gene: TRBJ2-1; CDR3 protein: AISADFSGRADEQF
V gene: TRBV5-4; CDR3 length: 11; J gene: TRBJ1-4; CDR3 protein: ASSSPLTEKLF
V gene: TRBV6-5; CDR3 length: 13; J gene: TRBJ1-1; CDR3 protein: ASRPPGSMNTEAF
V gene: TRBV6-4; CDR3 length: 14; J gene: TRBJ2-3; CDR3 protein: ASSDSPGRATDTQY
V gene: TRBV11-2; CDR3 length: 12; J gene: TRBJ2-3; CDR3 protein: ASSLTQGADTQY
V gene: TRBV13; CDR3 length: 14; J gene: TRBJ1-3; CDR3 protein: ASSLAGQYSGNTIY
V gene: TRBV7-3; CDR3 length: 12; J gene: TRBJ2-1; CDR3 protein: ASSLAGSGNEQF
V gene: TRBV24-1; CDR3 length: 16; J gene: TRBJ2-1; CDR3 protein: ATSGSPGTSGSYNEQF
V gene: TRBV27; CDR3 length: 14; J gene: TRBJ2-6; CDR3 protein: ASSLEAGIGANVLT
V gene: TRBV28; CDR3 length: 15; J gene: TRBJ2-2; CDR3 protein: ASSSSAGSGGTGELF
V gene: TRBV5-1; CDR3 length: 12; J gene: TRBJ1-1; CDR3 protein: ASSLEQMNTEAF
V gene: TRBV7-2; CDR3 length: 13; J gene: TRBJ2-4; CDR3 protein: ASSIDQGPLNIQY
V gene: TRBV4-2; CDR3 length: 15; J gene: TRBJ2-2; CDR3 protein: ASSQVVAGGPAGELF
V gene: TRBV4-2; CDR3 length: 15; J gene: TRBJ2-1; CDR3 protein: ASSQEPAGGTGSEQF
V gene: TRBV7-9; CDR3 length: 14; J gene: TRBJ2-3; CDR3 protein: ASRLLSGAGTDTQY
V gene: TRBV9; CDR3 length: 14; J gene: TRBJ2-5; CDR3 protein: ASSPGGTSGSGTQY